This TCR beta chain is drawn from a study of T cells in narcolepsy. Study information: Donors had narcolepsy type 1 or type 2, or were healthy controls.

Regarding the study as a whole: In some patient and control memory CD4+ samples, autoreactive clones were absent. HCRT-specific and TRIB2-specific autoreactive clonotypes appeared among same-patient CSF and blood CD4+ clonotypes. Healthy controls reportedly lacked the autoreactive clonotypes serially found in patients' blood.

As regards this clone: The antigen remains unidentified.

TCRdb keeps only in-frame clones here, not all; method: immunoSEQ multiplex PCR. The data contain 32,000 or so clones, around three quarters of them singletons. This CDR3 spans 14 amino acids. V lost 6 bases and J lost 1; bases outside the gene matches: 4. Germline loops: CDR1 SNHLY, CDR2 FYNNEI. The chain has TRBV2 and TRBJ1-2; TRBD1 matches 8 bases. The specimen sequenced was memory (CD45RA-) CD4+ T cells from blood. The receptor's source is a human donor in good health. The CDR3 sequence: CASRSQGGNYGYTF. The CDR3 coding sequence is TGTGCCAGCAGATCACAGGGGGGTAACTATGGCTACACCTTC.